This T cell receptor beta chain was recorded in a study of immune heterogeneity within non-small cell lung tumors. Background on the study: The tumors comprised several squamous cell carcinomas, some ten non-squamous carcinomas and 1 not otherwise specified.

The study, taken as a whole, reports: A moderate but significant correlation was observed between local T-cell clonality and local tumor mutational burden (R around 0.32). High-frequency T-cell receptor beta clonotypes differed largely between individual patients. Site-unique high-frequency clones occurred alongside identical dominant CDR3 beta clonotypes that recurred across tumor sites within a patient.

This clonotype is deemed medium-sized. The antigen is not known. Trimming took 5 bases from V and 5 from J, leaving 18 bases between them. The germline CDR1 and CDR2 sequences are MNHEY and SMNVEV (reference sequence). The CDR3 is 16 amino acids. A multiplex PCR containing 32 V primers and 13 J primers was used to amplify TCR beta CDR3. TCRdb used MiXCR to reprocess the multiplex PCR reads, holding one entry per CDR3 protein. The table shows roughly 6,000 distinct CDR3 sequences, with approximately 23% occurring only once. Per sample, around 600 ng of bulk tumor genomic DNA was the template used. Far-apart biopsies, several per primary tumor, were taken during surgery. Patients underwent curative surgery for non-small cell lung cancer (untreated and newly diagnosed).

The specimen was lung tumor tissue. This clonotype was obtained from a man between 65 and 85 years old with non-small cell lung cancer. This chain joins TRBV27 and TRBJ2-2; either TRBD1 or TRBD2 may fit D (6 bases each). The CDR3 DNA sequence: TGTGCCAGCAGTCCCACAGGGAATGGAGGGACCGGGGAGCTGTTTTTT. Its translation: CASSPTGNGGTGELFF.